The following is a TCR beta chain sequence with its context. The data are from a study of T cells after yellow fever vaccination. The study's findings and limits: A large majority of primary-vaccination clones showed up again after the booster (about 96% CD4, about 87% CD8).

A single record per CDR3 protein comes from TCRdb applying MiXCR to the 5' RACE reads. The data hold more than 75,000 distinct CDR3 sequences, with about 8.8% observed a single time. The V segment lost 2 bases and the J segment 2 bases; nucleotides outside the gene matches: 4. This CDR3 is 16 amino acids long. In germline, CDR1 is SGHDT, CDR2 YYEEEE. The V gene is TRBV5-6, the J gene TRBJ1-4; 9 bases agree with TRBD1. The material was CD8+ T cells not binding an NS4B(214-222) dextramer, sorted from PBMCs, obtained roughly 15 days after the first yellow fever vaccination. This clonotype originated in a man younger than 30 who received the YFV17D yellow fever vaccine. DNA of the CDR3: TGTGCCAGCAGCTTCGACAGGGGGTCGACTAATGAAAAACTGTTTTTT. Translation: CASSFDRGSTNEKLFF.